The clone carrying this T cell receptor (beta chain) was observed a single time. Its antigen is as yet unknown. This sample includes further DNA sequences coding for the same CDR3. The data stem from a study of graft-versus-host responses after intestinal transplantation. Study-level background: Following induction with anti-thymocyte globulin, all recipients were given tacrolimus and steroids for three to four years.

Some clones are missing from TCRdb's copy, which holds only in-frame ones; the method was immunoSEQ multiplex PCR. The data contain some 120,000 clones, approximately 90% of them seen just once; the ten biggest clones take up approximately 0.17%. The study's findings and limits: Allografts of one patient group, those with graft-donor T cell macrochimerism, had high graft-versus-host to host-versus-graft clonal ratios. Early post-transplant falls in HvG clones accompanied the peak levels of circulating GvH clones.

CDR1 and CDR2 (germline): MNHNS, SASEGT. This CDR3 has 10 amino acids. Trimming took off 6 bases at V and 5 bases at J, with 4 bases between the two ends. The sequence came from a human donor who received an intestinal transplant. Sequenced here: unstimulated CD4+ T cells sorted from spleen or lymph node cells, sampled before intestinal transplant. This chain connects TRBV6-1 to TRBJ2-5; the D is unclear. Here the CDR3 DNA reads TGTGCCAGCAGAGAGGAGACCCAGTACTTC. It is translated as CASREETQYF.